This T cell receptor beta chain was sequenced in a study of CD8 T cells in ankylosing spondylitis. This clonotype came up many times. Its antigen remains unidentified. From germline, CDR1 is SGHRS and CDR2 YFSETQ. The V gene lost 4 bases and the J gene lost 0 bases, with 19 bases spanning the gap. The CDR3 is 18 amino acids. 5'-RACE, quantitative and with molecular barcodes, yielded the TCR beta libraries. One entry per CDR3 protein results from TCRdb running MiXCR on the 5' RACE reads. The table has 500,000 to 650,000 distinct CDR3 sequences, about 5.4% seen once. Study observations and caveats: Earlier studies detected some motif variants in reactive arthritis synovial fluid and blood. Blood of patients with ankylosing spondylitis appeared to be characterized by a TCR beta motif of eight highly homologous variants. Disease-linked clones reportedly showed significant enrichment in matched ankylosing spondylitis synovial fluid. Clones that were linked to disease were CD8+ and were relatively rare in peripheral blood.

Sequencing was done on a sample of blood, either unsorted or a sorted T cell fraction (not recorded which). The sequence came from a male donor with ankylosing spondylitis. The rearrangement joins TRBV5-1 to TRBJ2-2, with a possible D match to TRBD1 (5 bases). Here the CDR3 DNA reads TGCGCCAGCAGCACGTGGACATACTTGAAGACGAACACCGGGGAGCTGTTTTTT. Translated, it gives CASSTWTYLKTNTGELFF.